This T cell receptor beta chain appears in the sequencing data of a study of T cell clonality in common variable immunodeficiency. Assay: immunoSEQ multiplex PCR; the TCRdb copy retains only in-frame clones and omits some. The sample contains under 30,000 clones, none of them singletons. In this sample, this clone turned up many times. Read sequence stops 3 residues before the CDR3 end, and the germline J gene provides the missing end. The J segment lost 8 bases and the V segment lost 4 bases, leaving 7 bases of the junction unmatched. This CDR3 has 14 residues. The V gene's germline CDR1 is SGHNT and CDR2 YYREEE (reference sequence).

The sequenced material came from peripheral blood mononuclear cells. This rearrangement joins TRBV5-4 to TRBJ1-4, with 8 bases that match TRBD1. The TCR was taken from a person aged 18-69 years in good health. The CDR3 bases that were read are TGTGCCAGCAGCCAGACAGGGGAGGAAGAAAAA. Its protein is CASSQTGEEEK. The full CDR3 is CASSQTGEEEKLFF. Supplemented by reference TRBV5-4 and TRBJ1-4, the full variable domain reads ETGVTQSPTHLIKTRGQQVTLRCSSQSGHNTVSWYQQALGQGPQFIFQYYREEENGRGNFPPRFSGLQFPNYSSELNVNALELDDSALYLCASSQTGEEEKLFFGSGTQLSVL.